A selection of T cell receptor beta chains follows, all from one sample in a study of T cell repertoires in cytomegalovirus infection. Which antigens these TCRs recognize remains unknown. TCRdb re-called the reads through MiXCR, storing one row per CDR3 protein. This sample has around 770,000 distinct CDR3 sequences, with 25% to 30% found just once. This specimen consisted of cultured CD8+ T cells from PBMCs, obtained from culture after CMV antigen stimulation. The receptors stem from a human donor in good health (CMV status not recorded). Some clones in this sample may be carry-over from other donors' samples. CDR3s include the opening cysteine and the closing phenylalanine or tryptophan. The order of the fields is V gene, J gene, CDR3 protein.

>TRBV6-2/TRBV6-3|TRBJ2-1
CASSYPRGANPYNEQFF
>TRBV7-9|TRBJ1-1
CASTLVASGKRNTEAFF
>TRBV9|TRBJ1-4
CASSAGGGTNEKLFF
>TRBV15|TRBJ1-1
CATSTSRGARTEAFF
>TRBV6-6|TRBJ1-2
CASTLAGGGFDGYTF
>TRBV29-1|TRBJ2-2
CSARGQGTGELFF
>TRBV6-5|TRBJ2-5
CASSPPLMQETQYF
>TRBV7-9|TRBJ1-2
CASNPGRANGYTF
>TRBV6-1|TRBJ1-5
CASSRGQLNSNQPQHF
>TRBV6-5|TRBJ1-2
CASSQSGTPYGYTF
>TRBV28|TRBJ1-5
CASTEVGDRADQPQHF
>TRBV4-1|TRBJ2-7
CASSQVIRISGEQYF
>TRBV14|TRBJ2-1
CASSQPGQGWYNEQFF
>TRBV11-2|TRBJ1-1
CASSLAHESNTEAFF
>TRBV6-5|TRBJ2-3
CASSPDRALENTQYF
>TRBV19|TRBJ2-2
CASSTIAGGETGELFF
>TRBV6-1|TRBJ2-1
CASSEAGAGFSYNEQFF
>TRBV4-2|TRBJ1-1
CASSQGDEVFF
>TRBV6-1|TRBJ2-3
CARGRGVTDTQYF
>TRBV12-3/TRBV12-4|TRBJ1-1
CASRQGSGVNAEAFF
>TRBV15|TRBJ2-3
CATSSLGGEGSGDPDTQYF
>TRBV20-1|TRBJ2-1
CSAFSLGVGSNEQLF
>TRBV11-2|TRBJ2-3
CASSLDVAAPDTQYF
>TRBV11-2|TRBJ2-1
CASSLESLKQFF
>TRBV20-1|TRBJ2-5
CSAAGQGARETQYF
>TRBV19|TRBJ2-1
CASSQDVYPTVDEQFF
>TRBV29-1|TRBJ2-7
CSVESGTGLSYEQYF
>TRBV5-5|TRBJ2-5
CASSFSVTSGGYQETQYF
>TRBV9|TRBJ1-2
CASSDGAPSTNYGYTF
>TRBV6-6|TRBJ1-5
CASTPGQGLNQPQHF
>TRBV5-1|TRBJ1-1
CASSLAGHNEAFF
>TRBV6-5|TRBJ2-5
CASSLTSGVQETQYF
>TRBV7-9|TRBJ2-2
CASSFARTDLANTGELFF
>TRBV20-1|TRBJ2-1
CSALGTGLGNEQFF
>TRBV2|TRBJ2-1
CASSTIRGEQFF
>TRBV3-1|TRBJ2-1
CASSQSPLSYNEQFF
>TRBV6-6|TRBJ2-3
CASSYFPLNFPRAATGNADTQYF